Below, 8 T cell receptor beta chains from the same sample are listed, as sequenced in a study of beta chain features in type 1 diabetes. As every portion of the isolated RNA was reverse transcribed, the sequencing read expressed TCRB transcripts. Produced via immunoSEQ multiplex PCR; TCRdb's table is partial and in-frame only. The repertoire holds about 320,000 clones, with less than 15% as singletons. Sequencing was carried out using central memory CD4+ T cells from blood. Receptors originate from a man younger than 40 in good health.

This chain joins TRBV7-9 and TRBJ2-5, with 9 bases fitting TRBD2. The germline CDR1 and CDR2 sequences are SEHNR and FQNEAQ (reference sequence). With V trimmed by 4 bases and J by 5 bases, 5 bases remained unmatched. The CDR3 has 14 residues. The CDR3 DNA is TGTGCCAGCAGCTCTAGCGGGACGGGGGAGACCCAGTACTTC. As protein: CASSSSGTGETQYF.

This clone has just a few counts. J is TRBJ2-1 and V is TRBV7-2; TRBD2 is a possible D gene (5 bases). CDR3 size: 15 residues. CDR1 is SGHTA and CDR2 is FQGNSA in the germline V gene. V dropped 5 bases and J dropped 5 bases, with 16 bases sitting between them. This chain's CDR3 is CASSIPLEWHNEQFF. The CDR3, as DNA: TGTGCCAGCAGCATACCACTAGAATGGCACAATGAGCAGTTCTTC.

In this sample, this clone turned up a few times. The chain couples TRBV28 to TRBJ1-1; 9 nucleotides match TRBD1. The CDR3 consists of 11 residues. Germline lookup yields CDR1 MDHEN and CDR2 SYDVKM. The V gene end was trimmed by 6 bases and the J gene end by 11 bases; junction bases not matched to a gene: 4. Here the CDR3 reads CASRTTGGAFF. The DNA of the CDR3 is TGTGCCAGCAGGACGACAGGGGGGGCTTTCTTT. Using reference TRBV28 and TRBJ1-1 for the parts outside the CDR3, the full variable domain is DVKVTQSSRYLVKRTGEKVFLECVQDMDHENMFWYRQDPGLGLRLIYFSYDVKMKEKGDIPEGYSVSREKKERFSLILESASTNQTSMYLCASRTTGGAFFGQGTRLTVV.

This chain connects TRBV30 to TRBJ1-2; possibly TRBD1 for D (5 bases). V was pared by 4 bases and J by 5 bases, with 14 bases between. The CDR3 covers 13 residues. CDR1 and CDR2 from the germline V gene are GTSNPN and SVGIG (reference sequence). The CDR3 loop reads CAWKWGLEYGYTF. DNA for the CDR3: TGTGCCTGGAAGTGGGGCCTGGAGTATGGCTACACCTTC.

The J gene is TRBJ2-7, the V gene TRBV6-6; TRBD2 might be the D (7 bases). Germline V gene lookup returns CDR1 MNHNY and CDR2 SVGAGI (reference sequence). Trimming took off 6 bases at V and 1 base at J, with 13 bases between the two ends. The length of the CDR3 is 14 residues. CDR3: CASRSRGASYEQYF. The CDR3 DNA sequence: TGTGCCAGCAGATCTCGGGGGGCATCCTACGAGCAGTACTTC.

This clone was counted many times. The chain uses TRBV2 and TRBJ2-1; TRBD2 matches at 15 bases. Germline V CDR1 and CDR2: SNHLY, FYNNEI. V trimming: 8 bases; J trimming: 10 bases; junction bases outside the gene matches: 6. The CDR3 is 14 residues long. The CDR3 DNA follows: TGTGCCAGCTCGGGGACTAGCGGGAGGCACGAGCAGTTCTTC. It encodes CASSGTSGRHEQFF.

This clone was detected a few times. V is TRBV4-3 and J is TRBJ2-2; perhaps TRBD1 as D (6 bases). Germline V lookup: CDR1 LGHNA, CDR2 YSLEER. The CDR3 covers 16 residues. With 4 bases removed from V and 1 base from J, the gap between germline ends came to 13 bases. CDR3 region: CASSPQTGKNTGELFF. The CDR3 DNA follows: TGCGCCAGCAGCCCCCAAACAGGGAAGAACACCGGGGAGCTGTTTTTT.

V gene TRBV19 combines with J gene TRBJ1-6; 8 bases map to TRBD1. Trimming cost V 11 bases and J 9 bases; bases outside gene matches: 12. The CDR3 is made up of 14 amino acids. Germline CDR1 reads LNHDA; CDR2 reads SQIVND (reference sequence). Here the CDR3 reads CASQTARGRSPLHF. CDR3 coding DNA: TGTGCCTCACAGACCGCCAGGGGGCGTTCACCCCTCCACTTT.